Listed below are T cell receptor beta chains from one sample, sequenced in a study of T cell repertoires in cytomegalovirus infection. Each CDR3 protein is one row after TCRdb ran MiXCR on the reads. The sample shows 450,000 to 600,000 distinct CDR3 sequences, more than 30% of them seen only once. These receptors have no identified antigens. This material consisted of cultured PBMCs, taken from culture after CMV antigen stimulation. These receptors all stem from a human donor in good health (CMV status not recorded). Some clones in this sample may be carry-over from other donors' samples. Each CDR3 is given with its conserved first and last residue. D genes are given only for firm matches. The size field is filled for only some rows; it gives once, few, many or a size class.

d_call clone_size j_call v_call cdr3_nt cdr3_aa
- - TRBJ2-2 TRBV11-2 TGTGCCAGCAGCTTAGGGCTTCGTACCGGGGAGCTGTTTTTT CASSLGLRTGELFF
- - TRBJ2-1 TRBV7-8 TGTGCCAGCAGTCTCCAAGGTTGGTCCGACAATGAGCAGTTCTTC CASSLQGWSDNEQFF
- few TRBJ1-1 TRBV7-8 TGTGCCAGCAGCCCCCGCGGGGGTTCGAACACTGAAGCTTTCTTT CASSPRGGSNTEAFF
TRBD1 - TRBJ2-3 TRBV12-3/TRBV12-4 TGTGCCAGCGGGGACAGGGGGCCGACAGATACGCAGTATTTT CASGDRGPTDTQYF
- - TRBJ1-1 TRBV7-2 TGTGCCAGCGGGGGGTTCCCTGAAGCTTTCTTT CASGGFPEAFF
TRBD1 many TRBJ1-1 TRBV7-8 TGTGCCAGCAGCTTAACACCCAGGGGGTTTGATGAAGCTTTCTTT CASSLTPRGFDEAFF
- - TRBJ2-7 TRBV12-3/TRBV12-4 TGTGCCAGCAGCTTAGGTGGGAGAATGGGCTACGAGCAGTACTTC CASSLGGRMGYEQYF
- - TRBJ1-2 TRBV12-3/TRBV12-4 TGTGCCAGCAGTCCGCAATTCTTGGGATTCGGCTACACCTTC CASSPQFLGFGYTF
TRBD1 - TRBJ2-7 TRBV27 TGTGCCAGCAGTTTCCACAGGGGATCGGCAACCTACGAGCAGTACTTC CASSFHRGSATYEQYF
- - TRBJ1-1 TRBV19 TGTGCCAGGCCCGGGACACGCACTGAAGCTTTCTTT CARPGTRTEAFF
- - TRBJ1-1 TRBV2 TGTGCCAGCAGCCCTAGAAGGTTTGGGACTGAAGCTTTCTTT CASSPRRFGTEAFF
- - TRBJ1-5 TRBV12-3/TRBV12-4 TGTGCCAGCAGCATCCGTCATAGCAATCGGCCCCAGCATTTT CASSIRHSNRPQHF
- - TRBJ2-6 TRBV7-9 TGTGCCAGCAGCTTAGCGGTGCGGTCTGGGGCCAACGTCCTGACTTTC CASSLAVRSGANVLTF
TRBD1 - TRBJ2-7 TRBV5-1 TGCGCCAGCAGCGCCTCGGCGACAGGGTCGGGTGAGCAGTACTTC CASSASATGSGEQYF
TRBD1 few TRBJ1-2 TRBV12-5 TGTGCTAGTGGATCCGGGACAGGGGCCAACCGAAACTATGGCTACACCTTC CASGSGTGANRNYGYTF
TRBD2 - TRBJ2-4 TRBV20-1 TGCAGTGCTAGAGATCCAGCGGGATCGGGCATTCAGTACTTC CSARDPAGSGIQYF
TRBD2 few TRBJ2-7 TRBV28 TGTGCCAGCACCCCTGGTGGTGCGGGAGGGACGCACGAGCAGTACTTC CASTPGGAGGTHEQYF
- - TRBJ1-2 TRBV7-4 TGTGCCAGCAGCTTAGGTGCGGGGGGAAACTATGGCTACACCTTC CASSLGAGGNYGYTF
- - TRBJ2-2 TRBV7-8 TGTGCCAGCAGCTTAGGTCTCGGGGAGCTGTTTTTT CASSLGLGELFF
- - TRBJ2-5 TRBV5-5 TGTGCCAGCAGCTTGGTGACCGGGATCCCCGCCCAAGAGACCCAGTACTTC CASSLVTGIPAQETQYF
- - TRBJ2-5 TRBV12-3/TRBV12-4 TGTGCCAGCAGTTCGCGGACAGTCCGTCAAGAGACCCAGTACTTC CASSSRTVRQETQYF